This T cell receptor beta chain was documented in a study of blood T cell repertoires in COVID-19. TCRdb's copy holds only in-frame clones and misses some; the assay was immunoSEQ multiplex PCR. The sample shows roughly 330,000 clones, 88% of them seen only once. With 1 base removed from V and 1 base from J, the gap between germline ends came to 15 bases. Germline CDR1 is SEHNR and CDR2 is FQNEAQ (reference sequence). The CDR3 contains 17 residues. Ages ranged from about 18 to 100 years, with residence in about 23 US areas. Two negative PCRs, clearance, or symptom resolution were required of recovered Cohort 3 donors.

The chain combines TRBV7-9 with TRBJ2-3, with a possible D match to TRBD1 (7 bases). The sample consisted of PBMCs or T cells enriched from blood (not recorded which). This receptor was taken from a man aged 25-45 years who had recovered from COVID-19. CDR3 DNA: TGTGCCAGCAGCTTAGGTGTCCAGGGGGGCGGCACAGATACGCAGTATTTT. Translated: CASSLGVQGGGTDTQYF.